This T cell receptor beta chain stems from a study of T cells after yellow fever vaccination. Study-level points and caveats: The bulk population could contribute abundant contaminating clonotypes to FACS-sorted repertoires. It was a weaker secondary response, yet one that peaked faster, at day 5 versus 15.

Turning to this clonotype: The antigen is unknown.

Researchers made TCR cDNA using 5'RACE template switching, and this step added a universal primer site and UMIs. Using its own MiXCR run on the 5' RACE reads, TCRdb lists one record per CDR3 protein. Seen here are roughly 500,000 distinct CDR3 sequences, roughly 21% observed once, and the top ten hold approximately 15%. CDR3 length: 15 amino acids. Trimming stripped 1 base from V and 6 bases from J, with 13 bases between. Germline assignment: CDR1 SGHTA and CDR2 FQGTGA. V usage is TRBV7-3 and J usage is TRBJ2-1, with D perhaps TRBD1 (5 bases). The sample in question was PBMCs, obtained 15 days after the yellow fever booster vaccination. This receptor was taken from a man under 40 who received the YFV17D yellow fever vaccine. CDR3 sequence (DNA): TGTGCCAGCAGCTTAATGGGAAAGGGGCCCAATGAGCAGTTCTTC. It codes for CASSLMGKGPNEQFF.